Presented here are 24 T cell receptor beta chains from one specimen sequenced in a study of CD8+ T cells in alopecia areata. As to treatment: oral pan-JAK inhibitor, 5-10 mg twice daily. As the sequencing template, cDNA was produced by extracting RNA and reverse transcribing it. The method was immunoSEQ multiplex PCR; TCRdb's version includes in-frame clones alone and lacks a portion of them. Of about 100,000 clones in the sample, over 80% are singletons; the top ten hold about 24%. The sequenced sample was CD8+ T cells sorted from blood, obtained at week 24, from a patient treated with tofacitinib. Receptors originate from a human donor with alopecia areata.

V is TRBV4-3 and J is TRBJ2-7; 7 nucleotides align to TRBD1. The germline V gene encodes CDR1 LGHNA and CDR2 YSLEER. The CDR3 sequence is 15 residues long. Trimming took 4 bases from V and 5 from J; bases not matched to a gene: 11. The CDR3 region is CASSPGTARSHEQYF. CDR3 coding DNA: TGCGCCAGCAGCCCCGGGACAGCTCGGTCCCACGAGCAGTACTTC.

J is TRBJ2-7 and V is TRBV6-5; 10 nucleotides agree with TRBD2. Germline CDR1 and CDR2: MNHEY and SVGAGI. J gave up 3 bases and V 4 bases, and 9 bases lay outside the gene matches. This CDR3 region has 16 residues. CDR3 DNA sequence: TGTGCCAGCAGTTCCACAGCGGGGGGGCCGCTCTACGAGCAGTACTTC. Translation gives CASSSTAGGPLYEQYF.

V gene TRBV29-1 combines with J gene TRBJ2-7; D remains ambiguous. This CDR3 region has 14 residues. Trimming pared 3 bases from V and 4 bases from J, leaving 16 bases between. Germline CDR1 reads SQVTM; CDR2 reads ANQGSEA. CDR3 amino acids: CSVDNPANRYEQYF. The CDR3 DNA follows: TGCAGCGTTGATAACCCCGCTAACAGATACGAGCAGTACTTC.

The chain links TRBV7-9 to TRBJ2-3; D not certain. The CDR3 has 13 residues. Trimming stripped 3 bases from V and 1 base from J, with 5 bases between. Germline-derived CDR1 and CDR2 are SEHNR and FQNEAQ (reference sequence). The CDR3 reads CASSFRGTDTQYF. CDR3 nucleotide sequence: TGTGCCAGCAGCTTCCGGGGCACAGATACGCAGTATTTT.

The J gene is TRBJ2-2, the V gene TRBV19; D gene ambiguous. The germline V and J ends were trimmed by 4 bases and 5 bases, with 11 bases remaining between them. CDR1 and CDR2 (germline): LNHDA, SQIVND (reference sequence). The CDR3 spans 14 residues. The CDR3 sequence is CASSKILGTGELFF. CDR3 nucleotide sequence: TGTGCCAGTAGTAAGATCCTGGGGACCGGGGAGCTGTTTTTT.

The V gene is TRBV6-4, the J gene TRBJ2-5; D not resolved. This CDR3 is built from 15 residues. Germline lookup yields CDR1 MRHNA and CDR2 SNTAGT. Between the trimmed V and J ends, which lost 7 bases and 4 bases, there was a span of 19 bases. CDR3 bases: TGTGCCAGCACAATATTTACAATGCCGGCAGAGACCCAGTACTTC. Amino acids: CASTIFTMPAETQYF.

This clone was picked up one time. The gene calls are TRBV7-9 and TRBJ1-1; D remains unclear. The length of the CDR3 is 16 residues. CDR1 and CDR2 (germline): SEHNR, FQNEAQ (reference sequence). V gave up 4 bases and J gave up 6 bases, with 21 bases separating them. Here the CDR3 DNA reads TGTGCCAGCAGCTCCCGCCGGACCTCAAGTTCCTCTGAAGCTTTCTTT. It is translated as CASSSRRTSSSSEAFF. Using reference TRBV7-9 and TRBJ1-1 for the parts outside the CDR3, the full variable domain is DTGVSQNPRHKITKRGQNVTFRCDPISEHNRLYWYRQTLGQGPEFLTYFQNEAQLEKSRLLSDRFSAERPKGSFSTLEIQRTEQGDSAMYLCASSSRRTSSSSEAFFGQGTRLTVV.

The rearrangement joins TRBV7-3 to TRBJ2-3; unclear D gene. CDR1 is SGHTA and CDR2 is FQGTGA in the germline V gene. The CDR3 has 12 amino acids. Trimming cost V 2 bases and J 8 bases, with 8 bases left between them. The CDR3 loop reads CASSLLLGTQYF. CDR3 nucleotide sequence: TGTGCCAGCAGCTTACTGTTGGGTACGCAGTATTTT.

The chain uses TRBV5-1 and TRBJ1-4, with no clear D. Germline V lookup: CDR1 SGHRS, CDR2 YFSETQ. This CDR3 region has 16 residues. The germline V and J ends were trimmed by 0 bases and 8 bases, with 17 bases remaining between them. The DNA for the CDR3 is TGCGCCAGCAGCTTGGTCCCCGCAGACCGTCCGGAAAAACTGTTTTTT. This encodes CASSLVPADRPEKLFF. Combining the CDR3 with reference TRBV5-1 and TRBJ1-4 gives the whole variable domain KAGVTQTPRYLIKTRGQQVTLSCSPISGHRSVSWYQQTPGQGLQFLFEYFSETQRNKGNFPGRFSGRQFSNSRSEMNVSTLELGDSALYLCASSLVPADRPEKLFFGSGTQLSVL.

This rearrangement joins TRBV7-6 to TRBJ2-5, with unresolved D. The CDR3 length is 14 residues. Germline lookup yields CDR1 SGHVS and CDR2 FNYEAQ. Trimming left V 1 base short and J 1 base short, with 7 bases between. CDR3 region: CASSLEASQETQYF. The CDR3 nucleotides are TGTGCCAGCAGCTTAGAGGCCAGCCAAGAGACCCAGTACTTC.

CDR3 protein: CASMPGSGNTIYF. CDR3 nucleotides: TGTGCCAGCATGCCGGGGTCTGGAAACACCATATATTTT. The chain carries TRBV25-1 and TRBJ1-3; D gene uncertain. The germline CDR1 and CDR2 sequences are MGHDK and SYGVNS. V lost 7 bases, J lost 1 base, and 8 bases lay in between. This CDR3 is built from 13 residues. The variable domain in full, with the rest retrieved from reference TRBV25-1 and TRBJ1-3, is EADIYQTPRYLVIGTGKKITLECSQTMGHDKMYWYQQDPGMELHLIHYSYGVNSTEKGDLSSESTVSRIRTEHFPLTLESARPSHTSQYLCASMPGSGNTIYFGEGSWLTVV.

This rearrangement joins TRBV9 to TRBJ2-5, with 9 nucleotides matching TRBD1. V trimming: 3 bases; J trimming: 4 bases; junction bases outside the gene matches: 4. CDR1 and CDR2 from the germline V gene are SGDLS and YYNGEE. CDR3 size: 14 residues. This CDR3 is CASSAGTGLETQYF. CDR3 DNA: TGTGCCAGCAGCGCCGGGACAGGGTTAGAGACCCAGTACTTC.

This sequence joins TRBV6-1 and TRBJ1-2, with TRBD1 identical over 10 bases. Germline V gives CDR1 MNHNS, CDR2 SASEGT. J lost 8 bases, V lost 6 bases, and 9 bases had no gene match. The CDR3 is made up of 14 amino acids. The CDR3: CASSHDGTGEGYTF. CDR3 bases: TGTGCCAGCAGCCACGACGGGACAGGGGAAGGCTACACCTTC.

The rearrangement joins TRBV7-9 to TRBJ2-3, with TRBD2 matching 9 bases. Unmatched junction bases numbered 11, after V lost 5 bases and J lost 2 bases. Germline V gene lookup returns CDR1 SEHNR and CDR2 FQNEAQ (reference sequence). The CDR3 contains 17 residues. The CDR3: CASSPEDSGGDTDTQYF. In nucleotides, the CDR3 is TGTGCCAGCAGCCCGGAGGATAGCGGGGGTGACACAGATACGCAGTATTTT. The variable domain in full, with the rest retrieved from reference TRBV7-9 and TRBJ2-3, is DTGVSQNPRHKITKRGQNVTFRCDPISEHNRLYWYRQTLGQGPEFLTYFQNEAQLEKSRLLSDRFSAERPKGSFSTLEIQRTEQGDSAMYLCASSPEDSGGDTDTQYFGPGTRLTVL.

This clone has just a few counts. The chain is built from TRBV25-1 and TRBJ1-1, with 9 bases that match TRBD1. This CDR3 comprises 17 residues. Germline V gives CDR1 MGHDK, CDR2 SYGVNS. The V and J ends lost 6 bases and 1 base, in that order; junction bases with no gene match: 12. The CDR3 reads CASSSLTGGAGNTEAFF. The CDR3 nucleotides are TGTGCCAGCAGCTCACTTACAGGGGGCGCGGGGAACACTGAAGCTTTCTTT.

The CDR3 coding sequence is TGTGCCAGCAGTCCCGGGACTTCGACTGAAGCTTTCTTT. Translated, it gives CASSPGTSTEAFF. The rearrangement uses TRBV7-2 and TRBJ1-1, with D perhaps TRBD1 (5 bases). There are 13 residues in the CDR3. The germline CDR1 and CDR2 sequences are SGHTA and FQGNSA. V lost 6 bases and J 5 bases, leaving 13 bases between the germline ends.

This chain links TRBV4-3 with TRBJ2-4; 8 bases match TRBD1. Germline lookup yields CDR1 LGHNA and CDR2 YSLEER. V lost 4 bases and J lost 4; bases outside the gene matches: 6. The CDR3 extends over 15 amino acids. This chain's CDR3 is CASSPDRATKNIQYF. DNA of the CDR3: TGCGCCAGCAGCCCGGACAGGGCGACAAAAAACATTCAGTACTTC.

The genes are TRBV5-4 and TRBJ2-1; the D gene is possibly TRBD2 (7 bases). The germline CDR1 and CDR2 sequences are SGHNT and YYREEE (reference sequence). CDR3 length: 15 amino acids. V was cut by 0 bases and J by 6 bases, with 13 bases left in between. The CDR3 loop reads CASSLVGGAVNEQFF. Here the CDR3 DNA reads TGTGCCAGCAGCTTGGTTGGGGGGGCCGTCAATGAGCAGTTCTTC.

This chain connects TRBV4-2 to TRBJ2-7; D may be TRBD2 (5 bases). This CDR3 is 12 amino acids long. Germline V gene sequence: CDR1 LGHNA, CDR2 YNFKEQ. Trimming removed 4 bases at V and 3 bases at J, with 7 bases between. The CDR3 loop is CASSPAGYEQYF. CDR3 DNA: TGTGCCAGCAGCCCTGCGGGCTACGAGCAGTACTTC.

V is TRBV14 and J is TRBJ1-1, with TRBD1 matching over 7 bases. This CDR3 is built from 15 residues. With 4 bases clipped from V and 1 base from J, the junction kept 6 bases outside the gene matches. Looked up from germline, CDR1 is SGHDN and CDR2 is FVKESK. The CDR3 here is CASSRHRGSNTEAFF. The CDR3 region has the DNA TGTGCCAGCAGCCGCCACAGGGGATCGAACACTGAAGCTTTCTTT.

The chain joins TRBV7-9 to TRBJ1-2, with a tentative D call TRBD1 (5 bases). The CDR3 contains 15 residues. Trimming took 5 bases from V and 8 from J, leaving 21 bases between them. CDR1 is SEHNR, CDR2 FQNEAQ, per germline (reference sequence). The CDR3 DNA follows: TGTGCCAGCAGCCAAGGCGTCGAGGGGATCGGGGGCTACACCTTC. Its protein is CASSQGVEGIGGYTF.

This chain joins TRBV7-6 and TRBJ2-1; TRBD2 aligns across 14 bases. This CDR3 is 17 amino acids long. Germline V gene lookup returns CDR1 SGHVS and CDR2 FNYEAQ. With V trimmed by 5 bases and J by 7 bases, 10 bases remained unmatched. CDR3 in amino acids: CASSLTLTSGGANEQFF. CDR3 bases: TGTGCCAGCAGCCTCACCTTGACTAGCGGGGGGGCGAATGAGCAGTTCTTC. The full variable domain, completed using reference TRBV7-6 and TRBJ2-1, is GAGVSQSPRYKVTKRGQDVALRCDPISGHVSLYWYRQALGQGPEFLTYFNYEAQQDKSGLPNDRFSAERPEGSISTLTIQRTEQRDSAMYRCASSLTLTSGGANEQFFGPGTRLTVL.

The chain is built from TRBV11-1 and TRBJ2-1; 13 bases fit TRBD2. Germline CDR1 reads SGHAT; CDR2 reads FQDESV (reference sequence). The J segment lost 9 bases and the V segment lost 5 bases, leaving 10 bases of the junction unmatched. The CDR3 is 16 amino acids. DNA of the CDR3: TGTGCCAGCAGCCCGACTAGCGGGGGGCCCTTCGGTGAGCAGTTCTTC. This sequence encodes CASSPTSGGPFGEQFF.

This clone has more than one count but fewer than ten. V is TRBV6-5 and J is TRBJ2-7; TRBD1 agrees at 9 bases. Germline V gene sequence: CDR1 MNHEY, CDR2 SVGAGI. The J segment lost 4 bases and the V segment lost 7 bases, leaving 11 bases of the junction unmatched. The CDR3 loop spans 15 amino acids. CDR3 loop: CASNPTGTGLYEQYF. For the CDR3, the DNA is TGTGCCAGCAATCCTACCGGGACAGGGCTATACGAGCAGTACTTC.